This T cell receptor (beta chain) was recovered during a study of brain T cells in children with intractable seizures. The CDR3 runs to 15 residues. With 3 bases removed from V and 7 bases from J, the gap between germline ends came to 18 bases. CDR1 and CDR2 (germline): LNHDA, SQIVND (reference sequence). The sequenced cases were selected for having the highest brain T cell transcript signatures. Study-wide results and limits: HCMV serostatus was not known, and viral specificity came from CDR3 similarity only. Pre- and post-surgery blood differed in depth, so pre-surgery absences may be undersampling.

Turning to this clone: As yet, its antigen is unknown.

Produced via immunoSEQ multiplex PCR; TCRdb's table is partial and in-frame only. The sample lists some 76,000 clones, more than 85% seen once, with over 1.5% in the top ten. The sample in question was peripheral blood, obtained at surgery. This TCR was sampled from a boy younger than two with tuberous sclerosis and intractable seizures. The rearrangement links TRBV19 to TRBJ1-2; D uncertain. The DNA for the CDR3 is TGTGCCAGTAGTATCGGGAGGAAGGTCATGGGTGGCTACACCTTC. Protein product: CASSIGRKVMGGYTF.